The next 31 T cell receptor beta chains were all read from a single sample in a study of tumor and adjacent non-tumor tissue in lung cancer. Three rounds of nested PCR, following a modified ARM-PCR protocol, produced the TCRbeta library. TCRdb called the multiplex PCR reads again in MiXCR, with one record for every CDR3 protein. The sample yields about 43,000 distinct CDR3 sequences, 60% seen once. No cell sorting was done before RNA was extracted from the tissue. This non-tumor lung sample came from over 3 cm beyond the tumor edge. Sequenced input: distant non-tumor lung tissue. The receptors stem from a man in his fifties or sixties with non-small cell lung cancer.

This clonotype was recorded at least ten times. The V gene is TRBV4-2, the J gene TRBJ2-1, with 13 bases fitting TRBD2. Germline V gene sequence: CDR1 LGHNA, CDR2 YNFKEQ. The CDR3 spans 16 residues. J lost 6 bases, V lost 1 base, and 3 bases had no gene match. CDR3 sequence reads: CASSQGGLAGFNEQFF. The CDR3 DNA reads as TGTGCCAGCAGCCAAGGGGGACTAGCGGGGTTCAATGAGCAGTTCTTC.

This clonotype was picked up many times. The V call is TRBV14, the J call TRBJ2-5; D is perhaps TRBD1 (6 bases). The germline V and J ends were trimmed by 0 bases and 6 bases, with 17 bases remaining between them. Germline V CDR1 and CDR2: SGHDN, FVKESK. The CDR3 is made up of 16 amino acids. CDR3 DNA: TGTGCCAGCAGCCAAGAGGGGTCGGGACAACAGAAGACCCAGTACTTC. It yields the protein CASSQEGSGQQKTQYF. The full variable domain, in which reference TRBV14 and TRBJ2-5 provide the parts outside the CDR3, is EAGVTQFPSHSVIEKGQTVTLRCDPISGHDNLYWYRRVMGKEIKFLLHFVKESKQDESGMPNNRFLAERTGGTYSTLKVQPAELEDSGVYFCASSQEGSGQQKTQYFGPGTRLLVL.

This clonotype has only one observation. CDR3 loop: CASGSGRRRTYEQYF. The CDR3 DNA sequence: TGTGCCAGCGGCTCAGGGAGACGTAGAACCTACGAGCAGTACTTC. This chain joins TRBV11-2 and TRBJ2-7; D might be TRBD1 or TRBD2, each matching 5 bases. The CDR3 spans 15 residues. From germline, CDR1 is SGHAT and CDR2 FQNNGV. Trimming took 8 bases from V and 2 from J, leaving 19 bases between them.

This clonotype was counted at least ten times. V gene TRBV6-1 combines with J gene TRBJ2-1; no definite D call. CDR1 is MNHNS and CDR2 is SASEGT in the germline V gene. Deletions cut 2 bases from V and 15 bases from J, with 11 bases between. The CDR3 is 11 amino acids. The CDR3 bases are TGTGCCAGCAGTGAAATTCCCCGTCTGTTCTTC. It codes for CASSEIPRLFF.

In its sample, this clonotype was seen many times. This chain connects TRBV19 to TRBJ2-1, with D possibly TRBD2 on 5 matching bases. Germline V gene data show CDR1 as LNHDA and CDR2 as SQIVND (reference sequence). V was trimmed by 5 bases and J by 5 bases, leaving 16 bases between them. This CDR3 has 15 residues. The CDR3, as DNA: TGTGCCAGTAGTGAGGGAGCTCCCCCGAACAATGAGCAGTTCTTC. Amino acid sequence: CASSEGAPPNNEQFF.

As to this clonotype: One end of the junction varies from germline; a read error may be responsible. V is TRBV4-1 and J is TRBJ2-1; 10 nucleotides line up with TRBD2. The CDR3 contains 16 residues. Germline V lookup: CDR1 MGHRA, CDR2 YSYEKL. The CDR3 region has the DNA TGTGCCAACAGCCGCTCCCTAGCGGGAGTACTCAATGAGCAGTTCTTC. As protein: CANSRSLAGVLNEQFF.

This clonotype was counted ten times or more. The rearrangement joins TRBV28 to TRBJ2-1, with D perhaps TRBD1 or TRBD2 (5 bases each). The CDR3 has 15 residues. V was shortened by 7 bases and J by 0 bases, with 13 bases between the two germline ends. Germline CDR1 and CDR2: MDHEN and SYDVKM. The CDR3 here is CASTRGRSSYNEQFF. The CDR3 region has the DNA TGTGCCAGCACCCGGGGCCGCAGCTCCTACAATGAGCAGTTCTTC.

This clonotype was counted many times. The V call is TRBV5-1, the J call TRBJ2-3; TRBD2 agrees at 7 bases. The CDR3 has 15 amino acids. J lost 4 bases, V lost 1 base, and 6 bases had no gene match. The germline V gene has CDR1 SGHRS and CDR2 YFSETQ. The CDR3 here is CASSLRRERADTQYF. CDR3 DNA: TGCGCCAGCAGCTTGAGGCGGGAGCGCGCAGATACGCAGTATTTT.

Turning to this clonotype: One junction end disagrees with the germline gene, perhaps due to a read error. The chain links TRBV20-1 to TRBJ1-1, with TRBD1 identical over 7 bases. The germline CDR1 and CDR2 sequences are DFQATT and SNEGSKA (reference sequence). The CDR3 length is 15 residues. DNA for the CDR3: TGCAGTGCTAGAGACCCGGGACAGAAGAACATTGAAGCTCTCTTT. Protein: CSARDPGQKNIEALF.

This clonotype came up a few times. One junction end disagrees with the germline gene, perhaps due to a read error. The chain employs TRBV5-1 and TRBJ2-2, with 9 bases matching TRBD1. In germline, CDR1 is SGHRS, CDR2 YFSETQ. This CDR3 spans 15 amino acids. The CDR3 reads CVSSLWDRDTGELFF. The CDR3 DNA reads as TGCGTCAGCAGCTTGTGGGACAGGGATACCGGGGAGCTGTTTTTT.

V usage is TRBV5-4 and J usage is TRBJ1-6; 7 nucleotides align to TRBD1. Per germline, CDR1 SGHNT and CDR2 YYREEE (reference sequence). The CDR3 has 15 amino acids. The chain's CDR3 is CVSSTQGQGESPLHF. The CDR3 nucleotides read TGTGTCAGTAGTACGCAGGGTCAGGGGGAATCACCCCTCCACTTT. The full variable domain, rest sourced from reference TRBV5-4 and TRBJ1-6, is ETGVTQSPTHLIKTRGQQVTLRCSSQSGHNTVSWYQQALGQGPQFIFQYYREEENGRGNFPPRFSGLQFPNYSSELNVNALELDDSALYLCVSSTQGQGESPLHFGNGTRLTVT.

In regard to this clonotype: Since the CDR3 does not end with the conserved phenylalanine or tryptophan, this likely comes from a read error. V is TRBV28 and J is TRBJ2-5, with 11 nucleotides matching TRBD2. Germline lookup yields CDR1 MDHEN and CDR2 SYDVKM. This CDR3 spans 16 amino acids. Unmatched junction bases numbered 9, after V lost 5 bases and J lost 4 bases. DNA for the CDR3: TGTGCCAGCAGTCGCCTAGCGGGAGGCCGGGGAGAGACCCAGTACCTC. Protein sequence: CASSRLAGGRGETQYL.

With respect to this clonotype: This may come from a read error, since a much larger clone is one base off. The J gene is TRBJ1-5, the V gene TRBV28; 7 bases align to TRBD1. The CDR3 extends over 15 amino acids. Germline lookup yields CDR1 MDHEN and CDR2 SYDVKM. CDR3 in DNA: TGTGACAGCAGTTTCACAGGGGCGCGGAATCAGCCCCAGCATTTT. Amino acid sequence: CDSSFTGARNQPQHF.

The chain joins TRBV4-1 to TRBJ2-7; 7 nucleotides align to TRBD1. Germline CDR1 is MGHRA and CDR2 is YSYEKL. The CDR3 runs to 16 residues. This CDR3 is CVNSQEWTETGLGHYF. In nucleotides, the CDR3 is TGCGTCAACAGCCAAGAATGGACTGAGACAGGGCTCGGGCACTACTTC.

In regard to this clonotype: A much more abundant neighbour one base away suggests this may be a read error. The chain is built from TRBV5-1 and TRBJ1-5; D not certain. The germline gives CDR1 SGHRS, CDR2 YFSETQ. The CDR3 is made up of 15 amino acids. The chain's CDR3 is CASSFSSGSNQPHHF. The CDR3 nucleotides are TGCGCCAGCAGCTTTTCCAGCGGTAGCAATCAGCCCCACCATTTT.

This chain joins TRBV11-2 and TRBJ2-7; D might be TRBD1 (6 bases). Germline values: CDR1 SGHAT, CDR2 FQNNGV. The CDR3 totals 15 residues. Trimming cost V 7 bases and J 5 bases, with 21 bases left between them. Written as DNA, the CDR3 is TGTGCCAGCAACTCAGGGACAAGTAGAACCAACGAGCAGTACTTC. Amino acid sequence: CASNSGTSRTNEQYF.

This clonotype was observed a handful of times. The chain joins TRBV20-1 to TRBJ2-1; D is uncertain. Trimming cost V 3 bases and J 4 bases, with 7 bases left between them. CDR1 DFQATT and CDR2 SNEGSKA come from the germline V gene (reference sequence). The CDR3 extends over 12 amino acids. CDR3 in amino acids: CSARAGYNEQFF. CDR3 DNA: TGCAGTGCTAGGGCAGGATACAATGAGCAGTTCTTC.

Note on this clonotype: This may stem from a read error, because a much larger clone lies one nucleotide away. The chain is built from TRBV7-9 and TRBJ2-2, with a tentative D call TRBD1 (6 bases). This CDR3 is built from 16 residues. Germline values: CDR1 SEHNR, CDR2 FQNEAQ (reference sequence). For the CDR3, the DNA is TGTGCCAACAGCCCTCTGGACAGAGTGAACACCGGGGAGCTGTTTTTT. It yields the protein CANSPLDRVNTGELFF.

About this clonotype: A much larger clone lies one base from this, so it may be a read error. The V gene is TRBV7-2, the J gene TRBJ2-7, with 7 bases fitting TRBD1. In germline, CDR1 is SGHTA, CDR2 FQGNSA. The CDR3 consists of 14 residues. The V and J ends lost 1 base and 3 bases, in that order; junction bases with no gene match: 3. The CDR3 is CASSLDQGVYEQYF. Written as DNA, the CDR3 is TGTGCCAGCAGCTTAGATCAGGGGGTCTACGAGCAGTACTTC.

A word on this clonotype: The junction does not match germline at one end; this may be a read error. The chain couples TRBV10-3 to TRBJ2-2; 8 bases agree with TRBD1. This CDR3 has 14 amino acids. The germline V gene has CDR1 ENHRY and CDR2 SYGVKD. CDR3 DNA sequence: TGTGCCATCGGACAGGGTGGTAACACCTGGGAGCTGTTTTTT. Its protein product is CAIGQGGNTWELFF.

As regards this clonotype: A much larger clone lies one base from this, so it may be a read error. V and J are TRBV24-1 and TRBJ2-2; no clear D gene. V lost 3 bases and J 2 bases, leaving 9 bases between the germline ends. Germline V gene sequence: CDR1 KGHDR, CDR2 SFDVKD. This CDR3 region has 15 residues. This CDR3 reads CATSDERDNTGELFF. In DNA form, the CDR3 reads TGTGCCACCAGTGATGAGAGAGACAACACCGGGGAGCTGTTTTTT.

Of note for this clonotype: One junction end does not reproduce the germline sequence, and a read error may be involved. The chain employs TRBV6-6 and TRBJ1-5, with 10 bases identical to TRBD1. Germline V gives CDR1 MNHNY, CDR2 SVGAGI (reference sequence). The CDR3 runs 15 residues. The CDR3 DNA reads TGTGCCAACAGTTTTCGACAGGGGGCTAAGGAGCCCCAGCATTTT. This gives the protein CANSFRQGAKEPQHF.

This clonotype showed up many times. CDR3 bases: TGTGCCAGCAGCCCGGGACAGGGGCTTCCCCAGTACTTC. It translates to CASSPGQGLPQYF. V usage is TRBV12-3 or TRBV12-4 and J usage is TRBJ2-5, with 10 nucleotides matching TRBD1. The CDR3 is made up of 13 amino acids. The V and J ends lost 6 bases and 9 bases, in that order; junction bases with no gene match: 7.

For this clonotype: Without the conserved terminal phenylalanine or tryptophan, this CDR3 likely stems from a read error. This chain connects TRBV6-5 to TRBJ2-7, with 11 bases lining up with TRBD2. The CDR3 covers 13 residues. Germline V gives CDR1 MNHEY, CDR2 SVGAGI. Trimming at V came to 10 bases and at J to 4 bases, leaving 6 bases not matched to a gene. The CDR3 spells CANTGTSGYEQYI. The DNA of the CDR3 is TGTGCCAACACTGGGACTAGCGGTTACGAGCAGTACATC.

This clonotype was detected ten times or more. The V call is TRBV29-1, the J call TRBJ2-3; 7 bases match TRBD1. Germline CDR1 SQVTM, CDR2 ANQGSEA. Unmatched junction bases numbered 4, after V lost 6 bases and J lost 1 base. The CDR3 covers 13 residues. The CDR3 DNA sequence: TGCAGCGTCGACGGACAGGGCACAGATACGCAGTATTTT. It is translated as CSVDGQGTDTQYF.

This sequence joins TRBV5-4 and TRBJ2-7; D not resolved. This CDR3 comprises 12 residues. The V gene's germline CDR1 is SGHNT and CDR2 YYREEE (reference sequence). V lost 6 bases, J lost 3 bases, and 10 bases lay in between. The CDR3 here is CASIGSDYEQYF. The CDR3 DNA reads as TGTGCCAGCATAGGCTCCGACTACGAGCAGTACTTC.

Of note for this clonotype: The conserved phenylalanine or tryptophan is not found at the CDR3 terminus, so this likely reflects a read error. The limits of the CDR3 on the DNA are not certain, so only TCRdb's listed CDR3 is given. The chain has TRBV4-1 and TRBJ1-2; the table's D call of TRBD1 was not tested on the DNA. Including both end residues, the CDR3 is 12 amino acids long. The V gene's germline CDR1 is MGHRA and CDR2 YSYEKL. CDR3 residues: CANSRVRGSLLY.

This clonotype came up many times. The chain couples TRBV11-2 to TRBJ1-1, with D unclear. Germline CDR1 reads SGHAT; CDR2 reads FQNNGV. This CDR3 comprises 14 residues. V shed 5 bases and J shed 4 bases, with 14 bases lying between them. DNA for the CDR3: TGTGCCAGCAGCCCCGGACCCTCTAGCACTGAAGCTTTCTTT. Translated: CASSPGPSSTEAFF.

This clonotype was seen just once. A single base separates this from a much larger clone, so it may be a read error. The rearrangement links TRBV5-6 to TRBJ2-7, with D perhaps matching TRBD1 or TRBD2 (5 bases each). Trimming pared 4 bases from V and 0 bases from J, leaving 17 bases between. The CDR3 has 16 amino acids. Germline CDR1 is SGHDT and CDR2 is YYEEEE. DNA for the CDR3: TGTGCCAGCAGCCCGGACGGCGAGGGGAGCTCCTACGAGCAGTACTTC. Its translation: CASSPDGEGSSYEQYF.

This sequence joins TRBV20-1 and TRBJ2-6; 8 nucleotides match TRBD1. Per germline, CDR1 DFQATT and CDR2 SNEGSKA (reference sequence). The V segment lost 3 bases and the J segment 1 base; nucleotides outside the gene matches: 11. The CDR3 is made up of 18 amino acids. DNA for the CDR3: TGCAGTGCTAGGCCTTACGGACAGGGTGGGTCTGGGGCCAACGTCCTGACTTTC. Amino acid sequence: CSARPYGQGGSGANVLTF.

The chain employs TRBV12-3 or TRBV12-4 and TRBJ2-5; possible D gene TRBD1, 5 bases. V lost 8 bases to trimming and J lost 1 base, with 14 bases between them. This CDR3 contains 14 residues. The CDR3 is CASGLPGSQETQYF. CDR3 coding DNA: TGTGCCAGCGGCTTACCAGGGTCCCAAGAGACCCAGTACTTC.